The 3 T cell receptor beta chains presented below share a single source sample, sequenced in a study of control samples from healthy donors and cancer patients. Only in-frame clones appear in the TCRdb table, and some are missing; sequencing was by immunoSEQ multiplex PCR. Of some 190,000 clones detected, over 80% appear once; the ten largest clones hold about 1.7%. The sample taken for sequencing was blood. Every receptor here comes from a man aged 30 to 45 in good health.

This chain uses TRBV20-1 with TRBJ1-1, with D unclear. The CDR3 loop spans 11 amino acids. V was pared by 3 bases and J by 7 bases, with 9 bases between. The germline gives CDR1 DFQATT, CDR2 SNEGSKA (reference sequence). The CDR3 here is CSASPKLEAFF. The CDR3 DNA follows: TGCAGTGCTAGCCCAAAACTTGAAGCTTTCTTT.

The V gene is TRBV9, the J gene TRBJ2-1; 7 bases are a match to TRBD1. In germline, CDR1 is SGDLS, CDR2 YYNGEE. Unmatched junction bases numbered 6, after V lost 0 bases and J lost 6 bases. The CDR3 is 15 residues long. The CDR3 loop is CASSVGQGVGNEQFF. CDR3 DNA sequence: TGTGCCAGCAGCGTAGGACAGGGAGTGGGCAATGAGCAGTTCTTC.

This rearrangement joins TRBV5-1 to TRBJ1-1, with TRBD1 matching 7 bases. Germline CDR1 SGHRS, CDR2 YFSETQ. V shed 7 bases and J 5 bases; nucleotides not matched to a gene: 11. This CDR3 region has 14 residues. Here the CDR3 DNA reads TGCGCCAGCTCCCAGGGGGGGGAAGGAACTGAAGCTTTCTTT. It yields the protein CASSQGGEGTEAFF.